Listed here is a single T cell receptor beta chain. Its ends do not fully match the called genes, so a read error is possible. This specimen comes from a study of blood T cell repertoires in COVID-19. Germline V gene lookup returns CDR1 SEHNR and CDR2 FQNEAQ (reference sequence). The CDR3 contains 13 residues. This table comes from immunoSEQ multiplex PCR, and its TCRdb copy is limited to in-frame clones, with some not included. The sample contains some 190,000 clones, about 88% of which appear only once. Sample: PBMCs or T cells enriched from blood (not recorded which). The chain joins TRBV7-9 to TRBJ2-3, with 10 nucleotides matching TRBD1. The sequence derives from a woman in her thirties or forties with acute COVID-19. This CDR3 is CSSGDRGPDTQYF. CDR3 coding DNA: TGCTCAAGTGGGGACAGGGGCCCAGATACGCAGTATTTT.